A single sample gave rise to the 6 T cell receptor beta chains below, sequenced in a study of vaccination effects on CD4 cells after COVID-19. Repertoires were generated with immunoSEQ multiplex PCR, while TCRdb's copy carries only in-frame clones and drops some. The sample shows some 40,000 clones, about two thirds of them seen only once. Their antigen targets remain unknown. Cultured cells yielded isolated CD4+ T cells after approximately nine days. Two-dose BNT162b2 or mRNA-1273 vaccination was given to participants. This specimen consisted of CD4+ T cells from PBMCs cultured without peptide, obtained after COVID-19 vaccination. All receptors derive from a human donor who received a COVID-19 vaccine.

This chain joins TRBV7-2 and TRBJ2-7; D call uncertain. The CDR3 runs 18 residues. V gave up 4 bases and J gave up 4 bases, with 26 bases separating them. Germline V gene data show CDR1 as SGHTA and CDR2 as FQGNSA. DNA of the CDR3: TGTGCCAGCAGCTCGCCATTGCCCGGGCCGTGGGCGATATACGAGCAGTACTTC. Amino acid sequence: CASSSPLPGPWAIYEQYF.

This clone was observed a handful of times. The V call is TRBV5-4, the J call TRBJ1-6; D not resolved. The CDR3 runs 15 residues. Trimming pared 0 bases from V and 4 bases from J, leaving 8 bases between. Germline values: CDR1 SGHNT, CDR2 YYREEE (reference sequence). The CDR3: CASSLEGGYNSPLHF. The CDR3 coding sequence is TGTGCCAGCAGCTTGGAAGGCGGATATAATTCACCCCTCCACTTT.

The chain combines TRBV27 with TRBJ2-1; 7 positions agree with TRBD1. In germline, CDR1 is MNHEY, CDR2 SMNVEV (reference sequence). With 1 base clipped from V and 4 bases from J, the junction kept 10 bases outside the gene matches. The CDR3 contains 17 residues. The CDR3 DNA reads TGTGCCAGCAGTTTATTCTCGGTTGGGACAGCTTACAATGAGCAGTTCTTC. It codes for CASSLFSVGTAYNEQFF.

The chain has TRBV5-4 and TRBJ2-7; 12 bases are a match to TRBD2. The CDR3 has 16 amino acids. The germline gives CDR1 SGHNT, CDR2 YYREEE (reference sequence). V trimming: 0 bases; J trimming: 3 bases; junction bases outside the gene matches: 4. The CDR3 here is CASSLGGLAGDYEQYF. CDR3 nucleotide sequence: TGTGCCAGCAGCTTGGGGGGACTAGCGGGTGACTACGAGCAGTACTTC. Supplemented by reference TRBV5-4 and TRBJ2-7, the full variable domain reads ETGVTQSPTHLIKTRGQQVTLRCSSQSGHNTVSWYQQALGQGPQFIFQYYREEENGRGNFPPRFSGLQFPNYSSELNVNALELDDSALYLCASSLGGLAGDYEQYFGPGTRLTVT.

The chain uses TRBV30 and TRBJ1-4, with 7 bases lining up with TRBD1. Germline CDR1 GTSNPN, CDR2 SVGIG (reference sequence). The CDR3 is made up of 12 amino acids. After removal of 4 bases from V and 14 bases from J, the junction contained 10 bases not matched to a gene. This CDR3 is CAWTRDSQYLFF. The CDR3 DNA is TGTGCCTGGACCCGGGACAGCCAATATCTGTTTTTT.

The chain combines TRBV28 with TRBJ2-7; 10 positions agree with TRBD2. V gave up 3 bases and J gave up 0 bases; unmatched junction bases: 8. CDR3 length equals 17 residues. Germline CDR1 MDHEN, CDR2 SYDVKM. In nucleotides, the CDR3 is TGTGCCAGCAGTTTTCAAGTCTCTAGCGGGAGCTCCTACGAGCAGTACTTC. Protein sequence: CASSFQVSSGSSYEQYF.